The sequence of this TCR beta chain was determined in a study of CD8+CD57+ T cells in acquired aplastic anemia. TCR beta VDJ and CDR3 were profiled, and genomic DNA was the template. TCRdb passed the reads through MiXCR, listing each CDR3 protein once. The table shows about 160,000 distinct CDR3 sequences, with approximately 40% occurring only once. Remarks on this clonotype: This may arise from a read error, as a much more abundant clone is one base away.

Germline CDR1 reads LNHDA; CDR2 reads SQIVND (reference sequence). Trimming pared 9 bases from V and 1 base from J, leaving 14 bases between. This CDR3 is built from 14 residues. The specimen was sorted CD4+, CD8+, or CD8+CD57+ T cells (not recorded which) from PBMCs. This chain connects TRBV19 to TRBJ2-3; D gene uncertain. This sequence originates from a human donor in good health. DNA of the CDR3: TGTGCCAGCAGTTCTGACGGGCGCACAGATACGCAGTATTTT. Translated, it gives CASSSDGRTDTQYF.